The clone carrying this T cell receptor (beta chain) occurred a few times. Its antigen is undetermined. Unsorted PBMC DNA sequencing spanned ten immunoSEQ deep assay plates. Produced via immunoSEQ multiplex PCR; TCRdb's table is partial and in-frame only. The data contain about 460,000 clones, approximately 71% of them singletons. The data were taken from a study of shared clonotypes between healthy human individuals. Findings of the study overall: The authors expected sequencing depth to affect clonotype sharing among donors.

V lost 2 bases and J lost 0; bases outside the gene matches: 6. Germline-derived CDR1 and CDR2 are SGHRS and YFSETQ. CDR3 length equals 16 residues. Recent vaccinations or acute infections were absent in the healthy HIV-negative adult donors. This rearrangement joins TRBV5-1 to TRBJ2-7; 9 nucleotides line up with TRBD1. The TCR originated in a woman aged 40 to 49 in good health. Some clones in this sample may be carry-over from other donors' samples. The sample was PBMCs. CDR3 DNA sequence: TGCGCCAGCAGCTTTTACGGGACAGGGAGCTCCTACGAGCAGTACTTC. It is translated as CASSFYGTGSSYEQYF.